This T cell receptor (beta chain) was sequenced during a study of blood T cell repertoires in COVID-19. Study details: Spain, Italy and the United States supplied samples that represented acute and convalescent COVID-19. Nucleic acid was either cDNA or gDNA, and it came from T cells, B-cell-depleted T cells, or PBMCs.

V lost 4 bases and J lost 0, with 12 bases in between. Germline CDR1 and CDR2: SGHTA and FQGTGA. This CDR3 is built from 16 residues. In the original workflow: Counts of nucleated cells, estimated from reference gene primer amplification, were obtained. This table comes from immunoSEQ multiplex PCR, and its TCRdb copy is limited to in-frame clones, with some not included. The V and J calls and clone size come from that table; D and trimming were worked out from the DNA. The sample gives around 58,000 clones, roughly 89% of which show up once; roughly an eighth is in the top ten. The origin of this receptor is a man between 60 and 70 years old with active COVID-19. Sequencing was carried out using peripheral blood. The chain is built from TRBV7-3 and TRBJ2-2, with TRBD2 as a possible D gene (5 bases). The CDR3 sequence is CASSSLLASNTGELFF. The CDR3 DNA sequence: TGTGCCAGCAGCTCCCTCTTAGCGTCGAACACCGGGGAGCTGTTTTTT.